A selection of T cell receptor beta chains follows, all from one sample in a study of CD8 T cells in ankylosing spondylitis. MiXCR, run by TCRdb on the 5' RACE reads, gives a single entry per CDR3 protein. The sample includes 290,000 or so distinct CDR3 sequences, under 25% seen only once; the top ten take about 4%. Specimen: blood, either unsorted or a sorted T cell fraction (not recorded which). These receptors were taken from a female donor with ankylosing spondylitis or in good health (not recorded which). CDR3s include the opening cysteine and the closing phenylalanine or tryptophan. The order of the fields is clone size, J gene, D gene, V gene, CDR3 DNA, CDR3 protein. A D gene is named only where the DNA matches it firmly. Clone size is stated in some rows and not others, as once, few, many or a class when expanded.

abundance: many; j_gene: TRBJ2-5; d_gene: .; v_gene: TRBV20-1; CDR3nt: TGCAGTGCTAGTGAACCTCCTAGGGAGACCCAGTACTTC; CDR3aa: CSASEPPRETQYF
abundance: few; j_gene: TRBJ1-2; d_gene: TRBD1; v_gene: TRBV29-1; CDR3nt: TGCAGCGTCGGGACAGGGCAAGGCTATGGCTACACCTTC; CDR3aa: CSVGTGQGYGYTF
abundance: few; j_gene: TRBJ2-2; d_gene: TRBD2; v_gene: TRBV5-1; CDR3nt: TGCGCCAGCAAGCAGACTAGCGCTGGTGTTGGGGAGCTGTTTTTT; CDR3aa: CASKQTSAGVGELFF
abundance: .; j_gene: TRBJ1-1; d_gene: .; v_gene: TRBV4-3; CDR3nt: TGCGCCAGCAGTCTTCAACAGTGGAACACTGAAGCTTTCTTT; CDR3aa: CASSLQQWNTEAFF
abundance: .; j_gene: TRBJ2-4; d_gene: TRBD2; v_gene: TRBV10-3; CDR3nt: TGTGCCATCAGTGATGGACTAGCGGCGGACATTCAGTACTTC; CDR3aa: CAISDGLAADIQYF
abundance: few; j_gene: TRBJ2-7; d_gene: .; v_gene: TRBV23-1; CDR3nt: TGCGCCAGCAGTGCGGGCGTACGAATTGGGCAGTACTTC; CDR3aa: CASSAGVRIGQYF
abundance: .; j_gene: TRBJ2-3; d_gene: TRBD2; v_gene: TRBV5-1; CDR3nt: TGCGCCAGCAGCCGGGAGGGCCGCGTAGATACGCAGTATTTT; CDR3aa: CASSREGRVDTQYF
abundance: .; j_gene: TRBJ1-1; d_gene: TRBD1; v_gene: TRBV20-1; CDR3nt: TGCAGTGCTAGAAGGACAGGGCACATGAACACTGAAGCTTTCTTT; CDR3aa: CSARRTGHMNTEAFF
abundance: .; j_gene: TRBJ2-1; d_gene: .; v_gene: TRBV3-1; CDR3nt: TGTGCCAGCAGCCCCAGCCCCACTGAGCAGTTCTTC; CDR3aa: CASSPSPTEQFF
abundance: few; j_gene: TRBJ2-3; d_gene: .; v_gene: TRBV27; CDR3nt: TGTGCCAGCAGGGGAGCGCCAGATACGCAGTATTTT; CDR3aa: CASRGAPDTQYF
abundance: .; j_gene: TRBJ2-1; d_gene: .; v_gene: TRBV20-1; CDR3nt: TGCAGTGCTAGAGCTAATGAGCAGTTCTTC; CDR3aa: CSARANEQFF
abundance: .; j_gene: TRBJ1-1; d_gene: TRBD1; v_gene: TRBV6-1; CDR3nt: TGTGCCAGCACTCGAGACAGGGATCTGAACACTGAAGCTTTCTTT; CDR3aa: CASTRDRDLNTEAFF
abundance: .; j_gene: TRBJ2-1; d_gene: TRBD1; v_gene: TRBV5-8; CDR3nt: TGTGCCAGCAGCTTGATTTCCCCTGGCGGGACAGGGAATGAGCAGTTCTTC; CDR3aa: CASSLISPGGTGNEQFF
abundance: many; j_gene: TRBJ2-4; d_gene: .; v_gene: TRBV29-1; CDR3nt: TGCAGCGTTGAAGATATGAAGAGGAACATTCAGTACTTC; CDR3aa: CSVEDMKRNIQYF
abundance: few; j_gene: TRBJ1-6; d_gene: .; v_gene: TRBV10-3; CDR3nt: TGTGCCATCAGGGAGGGGCAGGGAGTTTCACCCCTCCACTTT; CDR3aa: CAIREGQGVSPLHF
abundance: .; j_gene: TRBJ2-5; d_gene: .; v_gene: TRBV5-1; CDR3nt: TGCGCCAGCAGGGGAGGGAGGACAGTGTACCAAGAGACCCAGTACTTC; CDR3aa: CASRGGRTVYQETQYF
abundance: once; j_gene: TRBJ2-7; d_gene: TRBD1; v_gene: TRBV5-4; CDR3nt: TGTGCCAGCAGCATTCAGGGGGCCTACGAGCAGTACTTC; CDR3aa: CASSIQGAYEQYF
abundance: few; j_gene: TRBJ1-2; d_gene: TRBD1; v_gene: TRBV7-2; CDR3nt: TGTGCCAGCAGCTCGCGACAGGGAGCTGTTGGCTACACCTTC; CDR3aa: CASSSRQGAVGYTF
abundance: few; j_gene: TRBJ2-1; d_gene: TRBD1; v_gene: TRBV29-1; CDR3nt: TGCAGCGTTGCCAGGACAGGGGGCCATGAGCAGTTCTTC; CDR3aa: CSVARTGGHEQFF
abundance: few; j_gene: TRBJ2-5; d_gene: .; v_gene: TRBV19; CDR3nt: TGTGCCAGTACCCTAGGAAACGCTCGGGGAGAGACCCAGTACTTC; CDR3aa: CASTLGNARGETQYF
abundance: .; j_gene: TRBJ1-2; d_gene: TRBD1; v_gene: TRBV5-1; CDR3nt: TGCGCCAGCAGCCCTGGGGACAGAAGCGGCTACACCTTC; CDR3aa: CASSPGDRSGYTF
abundance: .; j_gene: TRBJ2-1; d_gene: TRBD2; v_gene: TRBV18; CDR3nt: TGTGCCAGCTCACAGACGGGAGGTTCCTCCTACAATGAGCAGTTCTTC; CDR3aa: CASSQTGGSSYNEQFF
abundance: few; j_gene: TRBJ1-5; d_gene: .; v_gene: TRBV6-1; CDR3nt: TGTGCCAGCAGTGACCGATCGACAGGATGGGGTAATCAGCCCCAGCATTTT; CDR3aa: CASSDRSTGWGNQPQHF
abundance: few; j_gene: TRBJ2-1; d_gene: TRBD1; v_gene: TRBV5-1; CDR3nt: TGCGCCAGCAGCTCGGTTGGATCAGGGGGTTCTGAGCAGTTCTTC; CDR3aa: CASSSVGSGGSEQFF
abundance: few; j_gene: TRBJ1-2; d_gene: .; v_gene: TRBV6-1; CDR3nt: TGTGCCAGCAGTCTCTGGGGGGAATACGGCTACACCTTC; CDR3aa: CASSLWGEYGYTF
abundance: .; j_gene: TRBJ1-5; d_gene: .; v_gene: TRBV7-2; CDR3nt: TGTGCCAGCAGCTTAGCGGGATGGGGCGTCAATCAGCCCCAGCATTTT; CDR3aa: CASSLAGWGVNQPQHF
abundance: .; j_gene: TRBJ2-7; d_gene: TRBD1; v_gene: TRBV24-1; CDR3nt: TGTGCCACCAGTGAAGGCGGGACAGGGAATTACGAGCAGTACTTC; CDR3aa: CATSEGGTGNYEQYF